The clone carrying this TCR beta chain has just a few counts. This sample's time point: patch test 2, 6 weeks after DPC sensitization. Stated treatment: therapeutic diphenylcyclopropenone sensitization with weekly scalp DPC. This sample is part of a study of human T cells and chemical hapten exposure. TCRdb re-derived calls from the RACE reads in MiXCR, one entry per CDR3 protein. This repertoire shows 84,000 or so distinct CDR3 sequences, around 9.6% found once; its top ten account for 2% to 2.5%. The ends were cut back, 1 base at V and 2 bases at J, with 2 bases in the middle. The CDR3 has 12 amino acids.

The receptor was isolated from a woman aged 25 to 39 with alopecia areata. Some clones in this sample may be carry-over from other donors' samples. This specimen consisted of whole blood, obtained in connection with sensitization to the hapten diphenylcyclopropenone (DPC). This rearrangement joins TRBV12-3 or TRBV12-4 to TRBJ2-5; D gene unclear. The CDR3 protein is CASSLVQETQYF. CDR3 bases: TGTGCCAGCAGTTTAGTACAAGAGACCCAGTACTTC.